This record covers a single T cell receptor beta chain. The CDR3 has 16 residues. Per germline, CDR1 SGHTA and CDR2 FQGNSA. V lost 2 bases to trimming and J lost 9 bases; unmatched junction nucleotides: 10. The PCR made use of 60 Vbeta and 13 Jbeta primers. This table comes from immunoSEQ multiplex PCR, and its TCRdb copy is limited to in-frame clones, with some not included. The table shows more than 95,000 clones, with about 75% occurring only once. This record comes from a study of cytomegalovirus exposure and HLA in healthy donors. Input material: PBMCs. J is TRBJ2-1 and V is TRBV7-2; 10 bases map to TRBD1. The TCR comes from a man aged 60 to 69 in good health and CMV-seropositive. The DNA of the CDR3 is TGTGCCAGCAGCTTATCGGTGGGACAGGGGAGGAGTGAGCAGTTCTTC. Protein: CASSLSVGQGRSEQFF. The full variable domain, its missing parts supplied by reference TRBV7-2 and TRBJ2-1, is GAGVSQSPSNKVTEKGKDVELRCDPISGHTALYWYRQSLGQGLEFLIYFQGNSAPDKSGLPSDRFSAERTGGSVSTLTIQRTQQEDSAVYLCASSLSVGQGRSEQFFGPGTRLTVL.